This note documents a single T cell receptor beta chain sequence. Its target is not known. Germline assignment: CDR1 SEHNR and CDR2 FQNEAQ (reference sequence). V lost 5 bases, J lost 13 bases, and 6 bases stayed unmatched. This CDR3 has 12 amino acids. In TCRdb, the RT-PCR reads were re-called with MiXCR into one record per CDR3 protein. The sample has just over 300,000 distinct CDR3 sequences; about a fifth are singletons. This record comes from a study of response to subunit inactivated influenza vaccine. The study's findings and limits: It was the authors' suggestion that each seasonal influenza vaccination recruits few new T cells.

Sequencing used PBMCs from blood, obtained less than 22 months after vaccination. This sequence was found in a man between 50 and 75 years old who received an inactivated influenza vaccine. This chain joins TRBV7-9 and TRBJ1-4; 8 bases are a match to TRBD1. CDR3 DNA: TGTGCCAGCAGCGAAACAGGGGGTCGACTGTTTTTT. It is translated as CASSETGGRLFF.